This TCR beta chain was recorded in a study of cytomegalovirus exposure and HLA in healthy donors. Trimming pared 0 bases from V and 8 bases from J, leaving 10 bases between. CDR1 and CDR2 (germline): SGHVS, FQNEAQ. The CDR3 length is 14 residues. Clones were sequenced by immunoSEQ multiplex PCR, and TCRdb holds only the in-frame ones, with some missing. The sample yields 200,000 to 250,000 clones, around 78% seen once. This clonotype originated in a woman aged 18-29 years in good health and CMV-seronegative. Sequenced sample: PBMCs. V usage is TRBV7-8 and J usage is TRBJ1-4; a possible D gene is TRBD1 (6 bases). CDR3 loop: CASSLAGANEKLFF. DNA of the CDR3: TGTGCCAGCAGCTTAGCGGGGGCAAACGAAAAACTGTTTTTT.